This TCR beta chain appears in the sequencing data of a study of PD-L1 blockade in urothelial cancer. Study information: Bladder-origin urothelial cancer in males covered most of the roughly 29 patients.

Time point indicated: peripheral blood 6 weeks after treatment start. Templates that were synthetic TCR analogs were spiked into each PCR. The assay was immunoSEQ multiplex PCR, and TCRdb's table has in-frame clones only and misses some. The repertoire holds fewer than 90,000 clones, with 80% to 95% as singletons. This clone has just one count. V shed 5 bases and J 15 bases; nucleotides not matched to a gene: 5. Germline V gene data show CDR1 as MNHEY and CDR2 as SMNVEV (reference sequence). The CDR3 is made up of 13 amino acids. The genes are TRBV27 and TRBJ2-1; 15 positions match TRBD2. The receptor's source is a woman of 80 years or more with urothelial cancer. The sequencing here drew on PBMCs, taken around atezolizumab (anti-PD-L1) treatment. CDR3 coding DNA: TGTGCCAGCAGTGGGGGACTAGCGGGGGGTTGGTTCTTC. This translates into CASSGGLAGGWFF.